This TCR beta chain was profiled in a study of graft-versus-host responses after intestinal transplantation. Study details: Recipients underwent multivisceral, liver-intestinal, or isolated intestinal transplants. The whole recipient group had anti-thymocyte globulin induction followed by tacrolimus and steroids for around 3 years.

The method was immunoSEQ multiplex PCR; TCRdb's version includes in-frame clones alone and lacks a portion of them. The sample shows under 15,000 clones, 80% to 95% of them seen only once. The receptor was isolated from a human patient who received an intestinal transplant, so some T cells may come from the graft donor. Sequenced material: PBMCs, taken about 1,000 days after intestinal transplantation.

Here the CDR3 DNA reads TGCGCCAGCAGCGCCCAACCGGGACAGGGGGACACCGGGGAGCTGTTTTTT. As protein: CASSAQPGQGDTGELFF. The V and J genes are TRBV5-1 and TRBJ2-2; TRBD1 agrees at 11 bases. The germline CDR1 and CDR2 sequences are SGHRS and YFSETQ. The CDR3 length is 17 residues. V was pared by 4 bases and J by 3 bases, with 8 bases of the junction left unmatched.